This passage covers 4 T cell receptor beta chains from one sample sequenced in a study of CD8+ T cells in alopecia areata. The treatment is: oral pan-JAK inhibitor, 5-10 mg twice daily. cDNA serving as the sequencing template came from extracted, reverse transcribed RNA. Measured with immunoSEQ multiplex PCR; TCRdb has only the in-frame clones, and not every one. The data show hundreds of thousands of clones, with less than 45% seen just once and almost 0.5% held by the top ten. Source: CD4+ T cells sorted from blood, taken at approximately week 34, from a patient treated with tofacitinib. The receptors shown here come from a human donor with alopecia areata.

V is TRBV7-2 and J is TRBJ2-1; 9 bases are shared with TRBD2. CDR3 length: 18 residues. Unmatched junction bases numbered 17, after V lost 6 bases and J lost 5 bases. The V gene's germline CDR1 is SGHTA and CDR2 FQGNSA. The DNA for the CDR3 is TGTGCCAGCAGACGAAAATATAGCGGGAGTCGGGAGAACAATGAGCAGTTCTTC. This gives the protein CASRRKYSGSRENNEQFF.

As to this clone: At one end the junction does not follow the germline gene, possibly because of a read error. This chain links TRBV2 with TRBJ2-5; D remains unclear. The CDR3 extends over 14 amino acids. Germline values: CDR1 SNHLY, CDR2 FYNNEI. CDR3 residues: CASSEASGTQTEYF. CDR3 in DNA: TGTGCCAGCAGTGAAGCGTCGGGTACGCAGACCGAGTACTTC.

This chain connects TRBV11-2 to TRBJ1-3, with D possibly TRBD1 on 5 matching bases. Trimming pared 4 bases from V and 0 bases from J, leaving 10 bases between. CDR3 length: 15 residues. Germline V gives CDR1 SGHAT, CDR2 FQNNGV. In nucleotides, the CDR3 is TGTGCCAGCAGCTATACCAGGGCCTCTGGAAACACCATATATTTT. Translating it yields CASSYTRASGNTIYF.

The chain couples TRBV5-1 to TRBJ1-4, with 8 bases lining up with TRBD1. The V gene's germline CDR1 is SGHRS and CDR2 YFSETQ. With V trimmed by 2 bases and J by 8 bases, 8 bases remained unmatched. The CDR3 runs to 15 residues. In DNA, the CDR3 is TGCGCCAGCAGCTTCGACCAGGGGGCAGGCGAAAAACTGTTTTTT. Residues: CASSFDQGAGEKLFF. The complete variable domain, with remaining parts taken from reference TRBV5-1 and TRBJ1-4, reads KAGVTQTPRYLIKTRGQQVTLSCSPISGHRSVSWYQQTPGQGLQFLFEYFSETQRNKGNFPGRFSGRQFSNSRSEMNVSTLELGDSALYLCASSFDQGAGEKLFFGSGTQLSVL.